What follows are 7 T cell receptor beta chains derived from one specimen sequenced in a study of technical replicates of blood from a few donors. TCRdb's table, derived via immunoSEQ multiplex PCR, lists solely in-frame clones and lacks some. The table shows some 60,000 clones, with about 94% occurring only once. The specimen was PBMCs. The receptor source for this set is a human donor in good health. Some clones in this sample may be carry-over from other donors' samples.

The V call is TRBV2, the J call TRBJ2-1, with 7 bases fitting TRBD2. The J segment lost 3 bases and the V segment lost 11 bases, leaving 16 bases of the junction unmatched. Germline values: CDR1 SNHLY, CDR2 FYNNEI. This CDR3 has 16 residues. This CDR3 is CAGTDIWGGNYNEQFF. CDR3 nucleotides: TGTGCCGGCACCGATATCTGGGGGGGAAACTACAATGAGCAGTTCTTC.

The chain is built from TRBV2 and TRBJ2-1, with TRBD2 matching 9 bases. V gave up 7 bases and J gave up 9 bases; unmatched junction bases: 10. This CDR3 contains 14 residues. Germline CDR1 reads SNHLY; CDR2 reads FYNNEI. The CDR3 DNA follows: TGTGCCAGCAAGGAGGCGGGGGGGCCTATTGAGCAGTTCTTC. Protein sequence: CASKEAGGPIEQFF. The full variable domain, with the rest looked up from reference TRBV2 and TRBJ2-1, is EPEVTQTPSHQVTQMGQEVILRCVPISNHLYFYWYRQILGQKVEFLVSFYNNEISEKSEIFDDQFSVERPDGSNFTLKIRSTKLEDSAMYFCASKEAGGPIEQFFGPGTRLTVL.

The V gene is TRBV19, the J gene TRBJ1-1; TRBD1 is a possible D gene (5 bases). The V end lost 5 bases, the J end lost 3 bases, and 16 bases lay between the germline ends. CDR1 is LNHDA and CDR2 is SQIVND in the germline V gene (reference sequence). The CDR3 is made up of 15 amino acids. Written as DNA, the CDR3 is TGTGCCAGTAGTGTGCCCCGGGGGGAGTACACTGAAGCTTTCTTT. It translates to CASSVPRGEYTEAFF.

The chain links TRBV4-3 to TRBJ2-2, with D possibly TRBD1 on 6 matching bases. The V gene lost 0 bases and the J gene lost 3 bases, with 14 bases spanning the gap. CDR1 and CDR2 (germline): LGHNA, YSLEER. This CDR3 has 17 residues. The CDR3 protein is CASSQEPRGDDTGELFF. DNA for the CDR3: TGCGCCAGCAGCCAAGAACCCAGGGGCGACGACACCGGGGAGCTGTTTTTT.

V gene TRBV7-7 combines with J gene TRBJ2-7; D perhaps matches TRBD1 (7 bases). The ends were cut back, 3 bases at V and 6 bases at J, with 12 bases in the middle. Germline V gene data show CDR1 as SSHAT and CDR2 as FNYEAQ (reference sequence). This CDR3 has 13 amino acids. The CDR3 DNA sequence: TGTGCCAGCAGCTTGACAGGGACTTCCGAGCAGTACTTC. Its translation is CASSLTGTSEQYF.

V and J are TRBV7-6 and TRBJ1-4; the D is unclear. Deletions cut 3 bases from V and 5 bases from J, with 4 bases between. The CDR3 runs to 12 residues. Germline V CDR1 and CDR2: SGHVS, FNYEAQ. This CDR3 is CASSLQNEKLFF. The CDR3 DNA reads TGTGCCAGCAGCTTGCAGAATGAAAAACTGTTTTTT.

The chain is built from TRBV21-1 and TRBJ2-3; TRBD2, the table's D call, was not compared with the DNA. TRBV21-1 represents a pseudogene. CDR3 length: 14 amino acids. The CDR3 loop reads CASSKRVRTDTQYF. The CDR3 DNA sequence: TGTGCCAGCAGCAAGAGGGTCCGCACAGATACGCAGTATTTT.